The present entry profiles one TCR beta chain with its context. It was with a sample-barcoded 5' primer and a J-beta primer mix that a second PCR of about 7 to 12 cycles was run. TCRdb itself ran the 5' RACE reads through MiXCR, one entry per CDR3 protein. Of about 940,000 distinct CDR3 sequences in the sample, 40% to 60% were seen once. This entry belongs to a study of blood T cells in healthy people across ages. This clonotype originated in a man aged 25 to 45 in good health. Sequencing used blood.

The CDR3 sequence is CASTSPNTEAFF. In nucleotides, the CDR3 is TGTGCCAGCACCTCACCGAACACTGAAGCTTTCTTT. This rearrangement joins TRBV7-9 to TRBJ1-1; the D is unclear. CDR3 size: 12 residues. Germline-derived CDR1 and CDR2 are SEHNR and FQNEAQ (reference sequence). The V end lost 7 bases, the J end lost 1 base, and 7 bases lay between the germline ends.